Listed below are T cell receptor beta chains from one sample, sequenced in a study of Ad26.COV2.S vaccination and SARS-CoV-2 variants. Sequencing was performed with immunoSEQ multiplex PCR; in TCRdb, only in-frame clones are kept and a portion is missing. In the table there are about 680,000 clones, roughly nine tenths of which are singletons. Here the sequenced sample was peripheral blood, taken in a trial of Ad26.COV2.S vaccine versus placebo. These receptors originate from a person between 18 and 59 years old who received the Ad26.COV2.S COVID-19 vaccine or a placebo. Both conserved end residues are part of each CDR3. A D gene is named only where the DNA matches it firmly. Where a row states a size, it is once, few, many or the class of an expanded clone; other rows omit it.

.	TRBV5-1	.	TRBJ1-6	TGCGCCAGCAGCTTGGTGTGGCAGGGTTTATCACCCCTCCACTTT	CASSLVWQGLSPLHF
.	TRBV2	.	TRBJ2-5	TGTGCCAGCAACCGACTTCGGGGGTGGGAGACCCAGTACTTC	CASNRLRGWETQYF
.	TRBV5-1	TRBD1	TRBJ1-2	TGCGCCAGCAGCAGCACAGGGGGCTATGGCTACACCTTC	CASSSTGGYGYTF
.	TRBV30	.	TRBJ2-7	TGTGCCTGGATGGGACAACGCAACGAGCAGTACTTC	CAWMGQRNEQYF
.	TRBV7-2	TRBD1	TRBJ2-3	TGTGCCAGCATTAGGGGCAGGGGGCGGTTTTTAGATACGCAGTATTTT	CASIRGRGRFLDTQYF
.	TRBV5-1	.	TRBJ1-1	TGCGCCAGCAGCTTGGGCGGGGGGCGAGTTGAAGCTTTCTTT	CASSLGGGRVEAFF
.	TRBV11-2	TRBD2	TRBJ2-3	TGTGCCAGCAGCTTAGATCTAGCGGGAGGCACAGATACGCAGTATTTT	CASSLDLAGGTDTQYF
.	TRBV9	.	TRBJ1-1	TGTGCCAGCAGCGCCCTGGGGCGAATGAACACTGAAGCTTTCTTT	CASSALGRMNTEAFF
.	TRBV29-1	TRBD1	TRBJ1-5	TGCAGCGTTGGGGACAGTAGCAATCAGCCCCAGCATTTT	CSVGDSSNQPQHF
few	TRBV15	.	TRBJ2-7	TGTGCCACCAGCAGAGAGGAGCCCTACGAGCAGTACTTC	CATSREEPYEQYF
.	TRBV5-1	.	TRBJ1-6	TGCGCCAGCAGCTTGTCAGGGAATAATTCACCCCTCCACTTT	CASSLSGNNSPLHF
.	TRBV19	.	TRBJ2-7	TGTGCCAGTAGTTCTGGCGTGGGAGCAGTCGAGCAGTACTTC	CASSSGVGAVEQYF
once	TRBV7-9	.	TRBJ2-7	TGTGCCAGCAGCTTAAGTGCATGGACAGACACCTACGAGCAGTACTTC	CASSLSAWTDTYEQYF
.	TRBV2	.	TRBJ1-5	TGTGCCAGCAGTGCACTGCAGGGATTGAGCAATCAGCCCCAGCATTTT	CASSALQGLSNQPQHF
.	TRBV4-3	TRBD1	TRBJ1-1	TGCGCCAGCAGCCTGAGGGGGCGCGAGCCTGAAGCTTTCTTT	CASSLRGREPEAFF
.	TRBV6-5	.	TRBJ1-1	TGTGCCAGCAGTTACTCTAAACAGCTTGAAGCTTTCTTT	CASSYSKQLEAFF
once	TRBV7-6	.	TRBJ1-6	TGTGCCAGCAGCTTAGGGCAGGGAGGAGGTTCACCCCTCCACTTT	CASSLGQGGGSPLHF
.	TRBV2	.	TRBJ2-1	TGTGCCAGCAGTGCACAGGGTTATGAGCAGTTCTTC	CASSAQGYEQFF
few	TRBV19	.	TRBJ2-7	TGTGCCAGTAGTGACCGGGCAGCGGCTTTCTACGAGCAGTACTTC	CASSDRAAAFYEQYF
.	TRBV10-3	TRBD2	TRBJ2-5	TGTGCCATCAGTGACGGGCCTAGCGGGAACCAAGAGACCCAGTACTTC	CAISDGPSGNQETQYF
.	TRBV15	.	TRBJ1-2	TGTGCCACCAGCAGAGAACTGAGGGGGAGCTATGGCTACACCTTC	CATSRELRGSYGYTF
.	TRBV6-4	.	TRBJ2-1	TGTGCCAGCAGTGTCTCCTGGGCGGCGACCTACAATGAGCAGTTCTTC	CASSVSWAATYNEQFF
.	TRBV19	TRBD1	TRBJ2-7	TGTGCCAGTAGTAGGTCTGGGACAGGGTACGAGCAGTACTTC	CASSRSGTGYEQYF
.	TRBV7-3	.	TRBJ1-2	TGTGCCAGCAGCTTAAACCCGGGGGCGCGAGACTATGGCTACACCTTC	CASSLNPGARDYGYTF
.	TRBV12-3/TRBV12-4	.	TRBJ1-2	TGTGCCAGCAAGGGGGGGGCTAACTATGGCTACACCTTC	CASKGGANYGYTF
.	TRBV12-3/TRBV12-4	.	TRBJ2-1	TGTGCCAGCAGTTCCTACAATGAGCAGTTCTTC	CASSSYNEQFF
.	TRBV7-9	TRBD2	TRBJ2-3	TGTGCCAGCAGCTCCCCCATGGGACTAGCGGGAGTAAATACGCAGTATTTT	CASSSPMGLAGVNTQYF
few	TRBV5-4	.	TRBJ1-6	TGTGCCAGCAGCGACAAGGGACTGATCAATTCACCCCTCCACTTT	CASSDKGLINSPLHF
.	TRBV6-5	.	TRBJ2-7	TGTGCCAGCAGTTACTCGGACATCTCCTACGAGCAGTACTTC	CASSYSDISYEQYF
.	TRBV7-2	.	TRBJ1-1	TGTGCCAGCACCACCTGGGGGGCTGGCACTGAAGCTTTCTTT	CASTTWGAGTEAFF
.	TRBV10-2	TRBD2	TRBJ2-1	TGCGCCAGCAGCGGGACTAGCGGAGGAGGTGAGCAGTTCTTC	CASSGTSGGGEQFF
.	TRBV5-6	.	TRBJ2-3	TGTGCCAGCAGCTTGGATGGACCAGATACGCAGTATTTT	CASSLDGPDTQYF
.	TRBV5-8	.	TRBJ2-7	TGTGCCAGCAGCCATCCGGGACATGGCTACGAGCAGTACTTC	CASSHPGHGYEQYF